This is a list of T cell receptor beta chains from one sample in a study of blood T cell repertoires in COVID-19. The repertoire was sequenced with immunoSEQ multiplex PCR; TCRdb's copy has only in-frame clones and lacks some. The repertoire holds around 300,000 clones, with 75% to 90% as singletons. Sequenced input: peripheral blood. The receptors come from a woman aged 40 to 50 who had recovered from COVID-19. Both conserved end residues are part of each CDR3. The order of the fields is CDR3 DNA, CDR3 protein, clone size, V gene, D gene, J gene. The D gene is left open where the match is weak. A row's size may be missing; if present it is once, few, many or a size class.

CDR3 DNA: TGCAGCGTCCCCGAAACCCCTCCTAGCGGGAGCGCCGAGCAGTACTTC; CDR3 protein: CSVPETPPSGSAEQYF; clone size: -; V gene: TRBV29-1; D gene: TRBD2; J gene: TRBJ2-7
CDR3 DNA: TGTGCCAGCAGTTTCCACCGCGGGGACAGGGGGCTTGATGGCTACACCTTC; CDR3 protein: CASSFHRGDRGLDGYTF; clone size: -; V gene: TRBV28; D gene: TRBD1; J gene: TRBJ1-2
CDR3 DNA: TGTGCCAGCAGCTTAGCGCGCGGGACTAGCGGAGGGGATGAGCAGTTCTTC; CDR3 protein: CASSLARGTSGGDEQFF; clone size: -; V gene: TRBV7-8; D gene: TRBD2; J gene: TRBJ2-1
CDR3 DNA: TGTGCCAGTAGTATTGTAGCGGGAGCGAACACCGGGGAGCTGTTTTTT; CDR3 protein: CASSIVAGANTGELFF; clone size: -; V gene: TRBV19; D gene: TRBD2; J gene: TRBJ2-2
CDR3 DNA: TGTGCCAGCAGCTTGGCCAGGGGTCTAGACCTCACCGGGGAGCTGTTTTTT; CDR3 protein: CASSLARGLDLTGELFF; clone size: -; V gene: TRBV5-4; D gene: -; J gene: TRBJ2-2
CDR3 DNA: TGTGCCAGCAGCCCGGGACAGGGAGACCAGCCCCAGCATTTT; CDR3 protein: CASSPGQGDQPQHF; clone size: once; V gene: TRBV9; D gene: TRBD1; J gene: TRBJ1-5
CDR3 DNA: TGTGCCAGCAGTTCAGGCTTAAGCGGGACCGGGGAGCTGTTTTTT; CDR3 protein: CASSSGLSGTGELFF; clone size: -; V gene: TRBV6-2/TRBV6-3; D gene: -; J gene: TRBJ2-2
CDR3 DNA: TGTGCCAGCAGCTTAGGCGGCCTAGCGGAATACGAGCAGTACTTC; CDR3 protein: CASSLGGLAEYEQYF; clone size: -; V gene: TRBV7-2; D gene: TRBD2; J gene: TRBJ2-7
CDR3 DNA: TGTGCCAGCAGGGGGGGACCCGCGGGCACCGGGGAGCTGTTTTTT; CDR3 protein: CASRGGPAGTGELFF; clone size: -; V gene: TRBV2; D gene: -; J gene: TRBJ2-2
CDR3 DNA: TGTGCCACCAGTGATGCGGGGGGGGAGTACTATGGCTACACCTTC; CDR3 protein: CATSDAGGEYYGYTF; clone size: -; V gene: TRBV24-1; D gene: -; J gene: TRBJ1-2
CDR3 DNA: TGTGCCAGCAGTTTATCGGCGGGGCGGGTGCCCCAGCATTTT; CDR3 protein: CASSLSAGRVPQHF; clone size: -; V gene: TRBV27; D gene: -; J gene: TRBJ1-5
CDR3 DNA: TGTGCCAGCAGTTTCGGGCCGGGACAGCGAAGTTCCGAGCAGTACTTC; CDR3 protein: CASSFGPGQRSSEQYF; clone size: once; V gene: TRBV27; D gene: TRBD1; J gene: TRBJ2-7
CDR3 DNA: TGTGCCAGCAGCCAAGGGGTGACAGGGGGAGAGACCCAGTACTTC; CDR3 protein: CASSQGVTGGETQYF; clone size: -; V gene: TRBV3-1/TRBV3-2; D gene: TRBD1; J gene: TRBJ2-5
CDR3 DNA: TGTGCCAGTAGGGACAGAGCAACTAATGAAAAACTGTTTTTT; CDR3 protein: CASRDRATNEKLFF; clone size: -; V gene: TRBV19; D gene: -; J gene: TRBJ1-4
CDR3 DNA: TGTGCCAGCAGCCCCGAGGGGGAAGAAGCTTTCTTT; CDR3 protein: CASSPEGEEAFF; clone size: -; V gene: TRBV6-5; D gene: -; J gene: TRBJ1-1
CDR3 DNA: TGTGCCACCAGCTCGGACAGGGGGGCACTCACAGATACGCAGTATTTT; CDR3 protein: CATSSDRGALTDTQYF; clone size: -; V gene: TRBV15; D gene: TRBD1; J gene: TRBJ2-3
CDR3 DNA: TGTGCCAGCAGCTCGACGGGTAGGGACTTAGGCTCCTACAATGAGCAGTTCTTC; CDR3 protein: CASSSTGRDLGSYNEQFF; clone size: -; V gene: TRBV11-3; D gene: -; J gene: TRBJ2-1
CDR3 DNA: TGTGCCAGCAGCTTGGGACTAAAAGAGACCCAGTACTTC; CDR3 protein: CASSLGLKETQYF; clone size: -; V gene: TRBV28; D gene: TRBD2; J gene: TRBJ2-5